This paragraph reports one TCR beta chain. Antigen unknown. These data originate in a study of yellow fever vaccine responses in identical twins. TCRdb reanalysed the RT-PCR reads using MiXCR and keeps one entry per CDR3 protein. The sample carries approximately 32,000 distinct CDR3 sequences, more than 50% recorded once. V shed 6 bases, J shed 7 bases, and the junction held 12 bases outside the gene matches. The CDR3 length is 14 residues. Germline V gene data show CDR1 as SGHNT and CDR2 as YENEEA. Regarding the study as a whole: Reports say the vaccine T cell response in twins looked partly convergent and partly personalized.

This receptor was taken from a woman aged 18-29 years who received the yellow fever vaccine. The rearrangement uses TRBV11-3 and TRBJ2-7; TRBD1 aligns across 7 bases. Sequencing was performed on T cells from blood (PBMCs), unsorted or a sorted subset (not recorded which), taken before or after yellow fever vaccination (not recorded which). CDR3 DNA: TGTGCCAGCAGTCCCCGGGACAGTGTGGTGGAGCAGTACTTC. Amino acids: CASSPRDSVVEQYF.